These 8 T cell receptor beta chains were all obtained from the same sample, sequenced in a study of blood T cell repertoires in COVID-19. Produced via immunoSEQ multiplex PCR; TCRdb's table is partial and in-frame only. This sample has about 120,000 clones; roughly 85% occur once, and the top ten carry 11%. Sequencing was performed on peripheral blood. These receptors all stem from an elderly man with acute or convalescent COVID-19.

V gene TRBV7-9 combines with J gene TRBJ1-4; D is undetermined. In germline, CDR1 is SEHNR, CDR2 FQNEAQ (reference sequence). V gave up 2 bases and J gave up 2 bases, with 12 bases separating them. The CDR3 is made up of 16 amino acids. CDR3 amino acids: CASSLLGAGTNEKLFF. The DNA of the CDR3 is TGTGCCAGCAGCTTACTGGGCGCGGGGACTAATGAAAAACTGTTTTTT. The variable domain in full, with the rest retrieved from reference TRBV7-9 and TRBJ1-4, is DTGVSQNPRHKITKRGQNVTFRCDPISEHNRLYWYRQTLGQGPEFLTYFQNEAQLEKSRLLSDRFSAERPKGSFSTLEIQRTEQGDSAMYLCASSLLGAGTNEKLFFGSGTQLSVL.

This rearrangement joins TRBV6-2 or TRBV6-3 to TRBJ1-1; the D is unclear. Per the germline V gene, CDR1 is MNHEY and CDR2 is SVGEGT. This CDR3 is built from 13 residues. V was shortened by 5 bases and J by 2 bases, with 9 bases between the two germline ends. The CDR3: CASSPGANTEAFF. Written as DNA, the CDR3 is TGTGCCAGCAGTCCCGGTGCCAACACTGAAGCTTTCTTT.

This chain links TRBV3-1 (or the pseudogene TRBV3-2) with TRBJ1-1, with D possibly matching TRBD1 (6 bases). CDR1 and CDR2 (germline): LGHDT, YNNKEL (reference sequence). V was cut by 3 bases and J by 5 bases, with 10 bases left in between. The CDR3 is 13 amino acids. The CDR3 DNA reads as TGTGCCAGCAGCCACGAGGGGGTAACTGAAGCTTTCTTT. It is translated as CASSHEGVTEAFF.

Comments on this clone: The same CDR3 arises from other DNA sequences in this sample as well. This chain uses TRBV7-9 with TRBJ1-2; D unclear. Per germline, CDR1 SEHNR and CDR2 FQNEAQ (reference sequence). Trimming removed 5 bases from V and 4 bases from J, with 8 bases in between. The CDR3 extends over 12 amino acids. The CDR3 sequence is CASSLSGYGYTF. CDR3 in DNA: TGTGCCAGCAGCCTCAGCGGCTATGGCTACACCTTC.

CDR3 in amino acids: CASSQRQGWPFF. For the CDR3, the DNA is TGCGCCAGCAGCCAACGACAGGGCTGGCCTTTCTTT. The chain couples TRBV4-3 to TRBJ1-1; 7 bases match TRBD1. V lost 2 bases, J lost 12 bases, and 6 bases stayed unmatched. The CDR3 sequence is 12 residues long. The germline V gene encodes CDR1 LGHNA and CDR2 YSLEER.

The chain joins TRBV30 to TRBJ1-4; tentative D call: TRBD1 (6 bases). Germline V gene lookup returns CDR1 GTSNPN and CDR2 SVGIG (reference sequence). Trimming removed 2 bases from V and 0 bases from J, with 10 bases in between. The CDR3 is 15 amino acids. CDR3 sequence (DNA): TGTGCCTGGAGTAACCCAGGGGCAACTAATGAAAAACTGTTTTTT. It yields the protein CAWSNPGATNEKLFF. The full variable domain, completed using reference TRBV30 and TRBJ1-4, is SQTIHQWPATLVQPVGSPLSLECTVEGTSNPNLYWYRQAAGRGLQLLFYSVGIGQISSEVPQNLSASRPQDRQFILSSKKLLLSDSGFYLCAWSNPGATNEKLFFGSGTQLSVL.

This rearrangement joins TRBV7-9 to TRBJ2-7; unclear D gene. V lost 2 bases and J 2 bases, leaving 10 bases between the germline ends. This CDR3 has 14 residues. CDR1 is SEHNR, CDR2 FQNEAQ, per germline (reference sequence). CDR3 DNA: TGTGCCAGCAGCTTATTACAGAATACCTACGAGCAGTACTTC. Translation: CASSLLQNTYEQYF.

The chain couples TRBV7-2 to TRBJ2-5; D unresolved. Germline V gene data show CDR1 as SGHTA and CDR2 as FQGNSA. V was cut by 1 base and J by 7 bases, with 16 bases left in between. The CDR3 covers 15 residues. The CDR3 is CASSLEVGGPPTQYF. CDR3 sequence (DNA): TGTGCCAGCAGCTTAGAGGTCGGCGGTCCACCGACCCAGTACTTC. Variable domain in full (rest from reference TRBV7-2 and TRBJ2-5): GAGVSQSPSNKVTEKGKDVELRCDPISGHTALYWYRQSLGQGLEFLIYFQGNSAPDKSGLPSDRFSAERTGGSVSTLTIQRTQQEDSAVYLCASSLEVGGPPTQYFGPGTRLLVL.